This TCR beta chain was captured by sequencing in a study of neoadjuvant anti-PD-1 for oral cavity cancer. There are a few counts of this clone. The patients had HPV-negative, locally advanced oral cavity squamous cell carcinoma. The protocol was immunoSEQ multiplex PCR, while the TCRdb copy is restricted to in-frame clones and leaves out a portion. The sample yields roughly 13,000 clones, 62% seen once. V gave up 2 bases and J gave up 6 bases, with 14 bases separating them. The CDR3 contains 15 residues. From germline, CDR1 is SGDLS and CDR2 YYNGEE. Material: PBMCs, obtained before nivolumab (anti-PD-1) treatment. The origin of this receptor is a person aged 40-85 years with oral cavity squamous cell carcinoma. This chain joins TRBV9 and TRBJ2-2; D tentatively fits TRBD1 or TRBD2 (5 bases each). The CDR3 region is CASSVGGLGAGELFF. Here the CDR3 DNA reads TGTGCCAGCAGCGTGGGCGGGTTAGGGGCCGGGGAGCTGTTTTTT. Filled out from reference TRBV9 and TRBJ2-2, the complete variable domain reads DSGVTQTPKHLITATGQRVTLRCSPRSGDLSVYWYQQSLDQGLQFLIQYYNGEERAKGNILERFSAQQFPDLHSELNLSSLELGDSALYFCASSVGGLGAGELFFGEGSRLTVL.